The sequence of this T cell receptor (beta chain) was determined in a study of blood T cell repertoires in COVID-19. Study-level information: The study drew acute and convalescent COVID-19 samples from the United States, Italy and Spain. The cDNA or gDNA used as material had been derived from T cells, B-cell-depleted T cells, or PBMCs.

The CDR3 length is 16 residues. The V gene end was trimmed by 2 bases and the J gene end by 4 bases; junction bases not matched to a gene: 6. CDR1 and CDR2 from the germline V gene are MNHEY and SMNVEV (reference sequence). Seattle researchers signed up patients amid active infection and tracked them longitudinally. Original processing methods: It was from reference gene primer amplification that nucleated cell counts were estimated. The method was immunoSEQ multiplex PCR; TCRdb's version includes in-frame clones alone and lacks a portion of them. Clonal size and the V and J genes are those of that table, whereas D and trimming came from the DNA. The sample lists 200,000 to 250,000 clones, around 89% seen once, with 2.7% in the top ten.

The clonotype was recovered from a man aged 30-40 years with COVID-19, enrolled during active disease. The chain is built from TRBV27 and TRBJ2-1, with 9 positions matching TRBD1. The sequenced sample consisted of peripheral blood. CDR3 sequence reads: CASSLRTGALYNEQFF. The CDR3 DNA is TGTGCCAGCAGTTTAAGGACAGGGGCCTTATACAATGAGCAGTTCTTC.